This TCR beta chain stems from a study of blood T cell repertoires in COVID-19. In the original analysis: Amplified reference gene primers provided the basis for estimating nucleated cell counts. TCRdb's table, derived via immunoSEQ multiplex PCR, lists solely in-frame clones and lacks some. V and J calls and clone size are those listed in that table; D and trimming were worked out from the DNA. The data show 70,000 to 85,000 clones, with approximately 83% seen just once and roughly 9% held by the top ten. The CDR3 runs 18 residues. Losses at the gene ends were 0 bases for V and 0 bases for J; bases not matched to a gene: 2. Germline loops: CDR1 SGHTS, CDR2 YDEGEE. This clone was found a few times.

The sequence was obtained from a human donor in a cohort sampled during active COVID-19. The sample was peripheral blood. The chain recombines TRBV5-8 with TRBJ2-1; 14 positions match TRBD2. CDR3 residues: CASSLGTSGRSSYNEQFF. DNA of the CDR3: TGTGCCAGCAGCTTGGGGACTAGCGGGAGGAGCTCCTACAATGAGCAGTTCTTC.